This entry lists 24 T cell receptor beta chains sequenced from one sample in a study of shared clonotypes between healthy human individuals (dated by TCRdb to the early 2020s). For the CD8 naive samples, CD45RO-negative cells were positively selected for CCR7, yielding a CD45RA+CCR7+ population from which TemRA cells were excluded. The library was prepared using the immunoSEQ multiplex PCR assay. In its TCRdb copy, this immuneACCESS table keeps in-frame sequences only and misses some clones. Where compared with another copy, unresolved V genes explain less than half of these, and the others have no known cause. The sample data list roughly 2,000,000 clones, and over 85% of these were observed just once. The ten largest clonotypes hold less than 2% of the sample. Material for sequencing was naive CD8+ T cells from PBMCs. The sample's cell subset or site, from its label and the paper: CD45RA+CCR7+. The receptors shown here come from a young man in good health. Some clones in this sample may be carry-over from other donors' samples.

In this sample, this clone turned up once. The chain has TRBV7-7 and TRBJ2-1, with 8 bases that match TRBD2. The V gene's germline CDR1 is SSHAT and CDR2 FNYEAQ (reference sequence). The CDR3 totals 15 residues. The ends lost 5 bases at V and 4 bases at J; junction bases unmatched: 7. The CDR3 DNA follows: TGTGCCAGCAGCCCTCTAGCGGGTCTTTACAATGAGCAGTTCTTC. This encodes CASSPLAGLYNEQFF.

V and J are TRBV29-1 and TRBJ1-1; D unclear. This CDR3 has 17 amino acids. Trimming removed 1 base at V and 1 base at J, with 19 bases between. Germline V gene sequence: CDR1 SQVTM, CDR2 ANQGSEA. CDR3 DNA sequence: TGCAGCGTTGAAGGCGGGGTGTTTGGCGGCAAGAACACTGAAGCTTTCTTT. This sequence encodes CSVEGGVFGGKNTEAFF. Full variable domain (outside the CDR3, taken from reference TRBV29-1 and TRBJ1-1): SAVISQKPSRDICQRGTSLTIQCQVDSQVTMMFWYRQQPGQSLTLIATANQGSEATYESGFVIDKFPISRPNLTFSTLTVSNMSPEDSSIYLCSVEGGVFGGKNTEAFFGQGTRLTVV.

This CDR3 reads CSVVGVENYNEQFF. The CDR3 region has the DNA TGCAGCGTTGTCGGTGTGGAGAACTACAATGAGCAGTTCTTC. The chain has TRBV29-1 and TRBJ2-1; no reliable D call. CDR1 is SQVTM and CDR2 is ANQGSEA in the germline V gene. The V gene lost 4 bases and the J gene lost 3 bases, with 13 bases spanning the gap. The CDR3 has 14 residues.

As regards this clone: At the DNA level, this CDR3 is encoded by other sequences in the same sample as well. V usage is TRBV11-2 and J usage is TRBJ2-7; unclear D gene. Germline lookup yields CDR1 SGHAT and CDR2 FQNNGV. Deletions cut 3 bases from V and 3 bases from J, with 9 bases between. The CDR3 sequence is 13 residues long. The CDR3 sequence is CASSFSTGYEQYF. The DNA of the CDR3 is TGTGCCAGCAGCTTCTCCACGGGCTACGAGCAGTACTTC.

The rearrangement uses TRBV14 and TRBJ2-3; 14 nucleotides match TRBD2. The CDR3 runs 16 residues. V was pared by 4 bases and J by 3 bases, with 3 bases of the junction left unmatched. Germline assignment: CDR1 SGHDN and CDR2 FVKESK. This chain's CDR3 is CASSPGTSGRTDTQYF. In DNA form, the CDR3 reads TGTGCCAGCAGCCCCGGGACTAGCGGGAGAACAGATACGCAGTATTTT.

The rearrangement joins TRBV11-2 to TRBJ1-1; D call uncertain. The CDR3 loop spans 13 amino acids. Germline CDR1 is SGHAT and CDR2 is FQNNGV. V shed 1 base and J shed 7 bases, with 10 bases lying between them. The CDR3 reads CASSLGYSGEAFF. CDR3 coding DNA: TGTGCCAGCAGCTTAGGGTATAGCGGTGAAGCTTTCTTT. The full variable domain, in which reference TRBV11-2 and TRBJ1-1 provide the parts outside the CDR3, is EAGVAQSPRYKIIEKRQSVAFWCNPISGHATLYWYQQILGQGPKLLIQFQNNGVVDDSQLPKDRFSAERLKGVDSTLKIQPAKLEDSAVYLCASSLGYSGEAFFGQGTRLTVV.

V gene TRBV5-6 combines with J gene TRBJ2-7; TRBD1 matches at 10 bases. V shed 3 bases, J shed 3 bases, and the junction held 6 bases outside the gene matches. The CDR3 runs to 15 residues. From germline, CDR1 is SGHDT and CDR2 YYEEEE. The CDR3 DNA reads as TGTGCCAGCAGCTCGGGGGACAGGGGTTACTACGAGCAGTACTTC. Translation: CASSSGDRGYYEQYF.

This chain's CDR3 is CASKVRTSGMETQYF. CDR3 nucleotides: TGTGCCAGTAAAGTGAGGACTAGCGGGATGGAGACCCAGTACTTC. The chain joins TRBV19 to TRBJ2-5; TRBD2 matches at 12 bases. With 7 bases clipped from V and 5 bases from J, the junction kept 8 bases outside the gene matches. The CDR3 is 15 residues long. Germline V gene data show CDR1 as LNHDA and CDR2 as SQIVND (reference sequence).

This rearrangement joins TRBV11-1 to TRBJ1-1; D unclear. Trimming took 4 bases from V and 5 from J, leaving 11 bases between them. This CDR3 region has 13 residues. Germline lookup yields CDR1 SGHAT and CDR2 FQDESV (reference sequence). The CDR3 protein is CASSYPEGTEAFF. In nucleotides, the CDR3 is TGTGCCAGCAGCTACCCTGAAGGGACTGAAGCTTTCTTT. The full variable domain, in which reference TRBV11-1 and TRBJ1-1 provide the parts outside the CDR3, is EAEVAQSPRYKITEKSQAVAFWCDPISGHATLYWYRQILGQGPELLVQFQDESVVDDSQLPKDRFSAERLKGVDSTLKIQPAELGDSAMYLCASSYPEGTEAFFGQGTRLTVV.

V usage is TRBV11-2 and J usage is TRBJ2-7; D is possibly TRBD1 or TRBD2 (5 bases each). V lost 2 bases and J 2 bases, leaving 13 bases between the germline ends. CDR3 length equals 15 residues. Germline CDR1 is SGHAT and CDR2 is FQNNGV. Here the CDR3 DNA reads TGTGCCAGCAGCTTAACCCGGGACGCAACCTACGAGCAGTACTTC. It codes for CASSLTRDATYEQYF.

With respect to this clone: Other DNA sequences in the same sample also yield this CDR3. The chain uses TRBV7-3 and TRBJ2-3; D may be TRBD2 (6 bases). Germline V gene data show CDR1 as SGHTA and CDR2 as FQGTGA. The CDR3 runs to 15 residues. The germline V and J ends were trimmed by 4 bases and 4 bases, with 15 bases remaining between them. CDR3 protein: CASSSGGGGADTQYF. CDR3 coding DNA: TGTGCCAGCAGCTCCGGTGGAGGAGGGGCAGATACGCAGTATTTT. The complete variable domain, with remaining parts taken from reference TRBV7-3 and TRBJ2-3, reads GAGVSQTPSNKVTEKGKYVELRCDPISGHTALYWYRQSLGQGPEFLIYFQGTGAADDSGLPNDRFFAVRPEGSVSTLKIQRTERGDSAVYLCASSSGGGGADTQYFGPGTRLTVL.

This clone was found once. The chain employs TRBV9 and TRBJ2-7; no clear D gene. The CDR3 length is 14 residues. V was trimmed by 3 bases and J by 3 bases, leaving 13 bases between them. Germline CDR1 and CDR2: SGDLS and YYNGEE. The CDR3 nucleotides are TGTGCCAGCAGCGGGGGTCAGGATCACTACGAGCAGTACTTC. Residues: CASSGGQDHYEQYF. Full variable domain (outside the CDR3, taken from reference TRBV9 and TRBJ2-7): DSGVTQTPKHLITATGQRVTLRCSPRSGDLSVYWYQQSLDQGLQFLIQYYNGEERAKGNILERFSAQQFPDLHSELNLSSLELGDSALYFCASSGGQDHYEQYFGPGTRLTVT.

V is TRBV7-6 and J is TRBJ2-3, with 14 positions matching TRBD2. The CDR3 spans 17 residues. Germline assignment: CDR1 SGHVS and CDR2 FNYEAQ. The junction had 4 bases not matched to a gene; V was cut back by 5 bases and J by 0 bases. DNA for the CDR3: TGTGCCAGCAGCCAGGGACTAGCGGGGGCTAGCACAGATACGCAGTATTTT. This encodes CASSQGLAGASTDTQYF.

The V and J genes are TRBV7-9 and TRBJ2-7; the D gene could be TRBD1 or TRBD2 (5 bases each). The CDR3 totals 17 residues. CDR1 is SEHNR and CDR2 is FQNEAQ in the germline V gene (reference sequence). V was cut by 3 bases and J by 1 base, with 19 bases left in between. The CDR3 sequence: CASSLGKGRGLSYEQYF. CDR3 DNA: TGTGCCAGCAGCTTGGGAAAGGGACGGGGCTTATCCTACGAGCAGTACTTC.

The rearrangement links TRBV14 to TRBJ2-7, with 12 bases that match TRBD1. CDR1 is SGHDN and CDR2 is FVKESK in the germline V gene. Trimming at V came to 2 bases and at J to 5 bases, leaving 7 bases not matched to a gene. The CDR3 has 16 residues. The CDR3 sequence is CASSQYRDRGLNEQYF. The CDR3, as DNA: TGTGCCAGCAGCCAATATAGGGACAGGGGGCTGAACGAGCAGTACTTC.

This clone was counted once. The J gene is TRBJ1-3, the V gene TRBV6-6; D is perhaps TRBD1 (5 bases). V was cut by 7 bases and J by 3 bases, with 13 bases left in between. This CDR3 region has 14 residues. Germline V gene data show CDR1 as MNHNY and CDR2 as SVGAGI (reference sequence). CDR3 sequence reads: CASILRDRGNTIYF. DNA of the CDR3: TGTGCCAGCATCCTACGGGACCGTGGAAACACCATATATTTT.

This chain connects TRBV5-8 to TRBJ1-2; D gene ambiguous. V lost 2 bases and J 4 bases, leaving 9 bases between the germline ends. This CDR3 is 13 amino acids long. Germline-derived CDR1 and CDR2 are SGHTS and YDEGEE. The CDR3 sequence: CASSFAEAYGYTF. As DNA, the CDR3 is TGTGCCAGCAGCTTTGCCGAAGCCTATGGCTACACCTTC.

This clone was seen once. The genes are TRBV25-1 and TRBJ2-1; D perhaps matches TRBD1 (7 bases). The CDR3 has 17 residues. The germline V gene has CDR1 MGHDK and CDR2 SYGVNS. The CDR3 DNA reads as TGTGCTAGTGTCAGGGGGGAGACAAGGAGCTCCTACAATGAGCAGTTCTTC. Its translation: CASVRGETRSSYNEQFF.

This clone was seen more than once but under ten times. This chain connects TRBV28 to TRBJ1-5, with D uncertain. Germline CDR1 MDHEN, CDR2 SYDVKM. This CDR3 is built from 12 residues. The V end lost 6 bases, the J end lost 3 bases, and 6 bases lay between the germline ends. The CDR3 DNA is TGTGCCAGCAGACGACCCAATCAGCCCCAGCATTTT. It codes for CASRRPNQPQHF.

The chain has TRBV5-6 and TRBJ2-1, with D possibly matching TRBD2 (6 bases). This CDR3 spans 16 amino acids. V was trimmed by 4 bases and J by 4 bases, leaving 18 bases between them. Germline-derived CDR1 and CDR2 are SGHDT and YYEEEE. DNA of the CDR3: TGTGCCAGCAGCCTGTGGGGTAGCGGAATTTACAATGAGCAGTTCTTC. It translates to CASSLWGSGIYNEQFF. The whole variable domain, remainder taken from reference TRBV5-6 and TRBJ2-1, is DAGVTQSPTHLIKTRGQQVTLRCSPKSGHDTVSWYQQALGQGPQFIFQYYEEEERQRGNFPDRFSGHQFPNYSSELNVNALLLGDSALYLCASSLWGSGIYNEQFFGPGTRLTVL.

The gene calls are TRBV27 and TRBJ1-2, with D uncertain. Germline assignment: CDR1 MNHEY and CDR2 SMNVEV (reference sequence). CDR3 length equals 14 residues. The V and J ends lost 1 base and 8 bases respectively, with 14 bases between them. The CDR3 here is CASSLLVGRGGYTF. The CDR3 nucleotides are TGTGCCAGCAGTTTATTGGTAGGACGCGGGGGCTACACCTTC.

This clone was seen just once. The chain is built from TRBV9 and TRBJ2-5, with D possibly called TRBD1 or TRBD2 (5 bases each). Germline V gives CDR1 SGDLS, CDR2 YYNGEE. The CDR3 runs to 14 residues. Between the trimmed V and J ends, which lost 0 bases and 2 bases, there was a span of 8 bases. The CDR3 DNA follows: TGTGCCAGCAGCGTAGAATGGGGGCAAGAGACCCAGTACTTC. As protein: CASSVEWGQETQYF.

The CDR3 DNA reads as TGTGCCAGCAGTTACAAAGCGGGAGTCCCTAAAAACATTCAGTACTTC. Residues: CASSYKAGVPKNIQYF. The V call is TRBV6-6, the J call TRBJ2-4; 8 nucleotides match TRBD2. V shed 2 bases and J 4 bases; nucleotides not matched to a gene: 7. The CDR3 runs to 16 residues. From germline, CDR1 is MNHNY and CDR2 SVGAGI (reference sequence).

About this clone: Other DNA sequences in the sample encode the same CDR3. The rearrangement uses TRBV19 and TRBJ2-7; TRBD1 matches at 12 bases. The V segment lost 5 bases and the J segment 3 bases; nucleotides outside the gene matches: 5. Germline assignment: CDR1 LNHDA and CDR2 SQIVND (reference sequence). This CDR3 region has 15 residues. CDR3 sequence reads: CASSPGTGGFYEQYF. In DNA, the CDR3 is TGTGCCAGTAGTCCAGGGACAGGGGGCTTCTACGAGCAGTACTTC.